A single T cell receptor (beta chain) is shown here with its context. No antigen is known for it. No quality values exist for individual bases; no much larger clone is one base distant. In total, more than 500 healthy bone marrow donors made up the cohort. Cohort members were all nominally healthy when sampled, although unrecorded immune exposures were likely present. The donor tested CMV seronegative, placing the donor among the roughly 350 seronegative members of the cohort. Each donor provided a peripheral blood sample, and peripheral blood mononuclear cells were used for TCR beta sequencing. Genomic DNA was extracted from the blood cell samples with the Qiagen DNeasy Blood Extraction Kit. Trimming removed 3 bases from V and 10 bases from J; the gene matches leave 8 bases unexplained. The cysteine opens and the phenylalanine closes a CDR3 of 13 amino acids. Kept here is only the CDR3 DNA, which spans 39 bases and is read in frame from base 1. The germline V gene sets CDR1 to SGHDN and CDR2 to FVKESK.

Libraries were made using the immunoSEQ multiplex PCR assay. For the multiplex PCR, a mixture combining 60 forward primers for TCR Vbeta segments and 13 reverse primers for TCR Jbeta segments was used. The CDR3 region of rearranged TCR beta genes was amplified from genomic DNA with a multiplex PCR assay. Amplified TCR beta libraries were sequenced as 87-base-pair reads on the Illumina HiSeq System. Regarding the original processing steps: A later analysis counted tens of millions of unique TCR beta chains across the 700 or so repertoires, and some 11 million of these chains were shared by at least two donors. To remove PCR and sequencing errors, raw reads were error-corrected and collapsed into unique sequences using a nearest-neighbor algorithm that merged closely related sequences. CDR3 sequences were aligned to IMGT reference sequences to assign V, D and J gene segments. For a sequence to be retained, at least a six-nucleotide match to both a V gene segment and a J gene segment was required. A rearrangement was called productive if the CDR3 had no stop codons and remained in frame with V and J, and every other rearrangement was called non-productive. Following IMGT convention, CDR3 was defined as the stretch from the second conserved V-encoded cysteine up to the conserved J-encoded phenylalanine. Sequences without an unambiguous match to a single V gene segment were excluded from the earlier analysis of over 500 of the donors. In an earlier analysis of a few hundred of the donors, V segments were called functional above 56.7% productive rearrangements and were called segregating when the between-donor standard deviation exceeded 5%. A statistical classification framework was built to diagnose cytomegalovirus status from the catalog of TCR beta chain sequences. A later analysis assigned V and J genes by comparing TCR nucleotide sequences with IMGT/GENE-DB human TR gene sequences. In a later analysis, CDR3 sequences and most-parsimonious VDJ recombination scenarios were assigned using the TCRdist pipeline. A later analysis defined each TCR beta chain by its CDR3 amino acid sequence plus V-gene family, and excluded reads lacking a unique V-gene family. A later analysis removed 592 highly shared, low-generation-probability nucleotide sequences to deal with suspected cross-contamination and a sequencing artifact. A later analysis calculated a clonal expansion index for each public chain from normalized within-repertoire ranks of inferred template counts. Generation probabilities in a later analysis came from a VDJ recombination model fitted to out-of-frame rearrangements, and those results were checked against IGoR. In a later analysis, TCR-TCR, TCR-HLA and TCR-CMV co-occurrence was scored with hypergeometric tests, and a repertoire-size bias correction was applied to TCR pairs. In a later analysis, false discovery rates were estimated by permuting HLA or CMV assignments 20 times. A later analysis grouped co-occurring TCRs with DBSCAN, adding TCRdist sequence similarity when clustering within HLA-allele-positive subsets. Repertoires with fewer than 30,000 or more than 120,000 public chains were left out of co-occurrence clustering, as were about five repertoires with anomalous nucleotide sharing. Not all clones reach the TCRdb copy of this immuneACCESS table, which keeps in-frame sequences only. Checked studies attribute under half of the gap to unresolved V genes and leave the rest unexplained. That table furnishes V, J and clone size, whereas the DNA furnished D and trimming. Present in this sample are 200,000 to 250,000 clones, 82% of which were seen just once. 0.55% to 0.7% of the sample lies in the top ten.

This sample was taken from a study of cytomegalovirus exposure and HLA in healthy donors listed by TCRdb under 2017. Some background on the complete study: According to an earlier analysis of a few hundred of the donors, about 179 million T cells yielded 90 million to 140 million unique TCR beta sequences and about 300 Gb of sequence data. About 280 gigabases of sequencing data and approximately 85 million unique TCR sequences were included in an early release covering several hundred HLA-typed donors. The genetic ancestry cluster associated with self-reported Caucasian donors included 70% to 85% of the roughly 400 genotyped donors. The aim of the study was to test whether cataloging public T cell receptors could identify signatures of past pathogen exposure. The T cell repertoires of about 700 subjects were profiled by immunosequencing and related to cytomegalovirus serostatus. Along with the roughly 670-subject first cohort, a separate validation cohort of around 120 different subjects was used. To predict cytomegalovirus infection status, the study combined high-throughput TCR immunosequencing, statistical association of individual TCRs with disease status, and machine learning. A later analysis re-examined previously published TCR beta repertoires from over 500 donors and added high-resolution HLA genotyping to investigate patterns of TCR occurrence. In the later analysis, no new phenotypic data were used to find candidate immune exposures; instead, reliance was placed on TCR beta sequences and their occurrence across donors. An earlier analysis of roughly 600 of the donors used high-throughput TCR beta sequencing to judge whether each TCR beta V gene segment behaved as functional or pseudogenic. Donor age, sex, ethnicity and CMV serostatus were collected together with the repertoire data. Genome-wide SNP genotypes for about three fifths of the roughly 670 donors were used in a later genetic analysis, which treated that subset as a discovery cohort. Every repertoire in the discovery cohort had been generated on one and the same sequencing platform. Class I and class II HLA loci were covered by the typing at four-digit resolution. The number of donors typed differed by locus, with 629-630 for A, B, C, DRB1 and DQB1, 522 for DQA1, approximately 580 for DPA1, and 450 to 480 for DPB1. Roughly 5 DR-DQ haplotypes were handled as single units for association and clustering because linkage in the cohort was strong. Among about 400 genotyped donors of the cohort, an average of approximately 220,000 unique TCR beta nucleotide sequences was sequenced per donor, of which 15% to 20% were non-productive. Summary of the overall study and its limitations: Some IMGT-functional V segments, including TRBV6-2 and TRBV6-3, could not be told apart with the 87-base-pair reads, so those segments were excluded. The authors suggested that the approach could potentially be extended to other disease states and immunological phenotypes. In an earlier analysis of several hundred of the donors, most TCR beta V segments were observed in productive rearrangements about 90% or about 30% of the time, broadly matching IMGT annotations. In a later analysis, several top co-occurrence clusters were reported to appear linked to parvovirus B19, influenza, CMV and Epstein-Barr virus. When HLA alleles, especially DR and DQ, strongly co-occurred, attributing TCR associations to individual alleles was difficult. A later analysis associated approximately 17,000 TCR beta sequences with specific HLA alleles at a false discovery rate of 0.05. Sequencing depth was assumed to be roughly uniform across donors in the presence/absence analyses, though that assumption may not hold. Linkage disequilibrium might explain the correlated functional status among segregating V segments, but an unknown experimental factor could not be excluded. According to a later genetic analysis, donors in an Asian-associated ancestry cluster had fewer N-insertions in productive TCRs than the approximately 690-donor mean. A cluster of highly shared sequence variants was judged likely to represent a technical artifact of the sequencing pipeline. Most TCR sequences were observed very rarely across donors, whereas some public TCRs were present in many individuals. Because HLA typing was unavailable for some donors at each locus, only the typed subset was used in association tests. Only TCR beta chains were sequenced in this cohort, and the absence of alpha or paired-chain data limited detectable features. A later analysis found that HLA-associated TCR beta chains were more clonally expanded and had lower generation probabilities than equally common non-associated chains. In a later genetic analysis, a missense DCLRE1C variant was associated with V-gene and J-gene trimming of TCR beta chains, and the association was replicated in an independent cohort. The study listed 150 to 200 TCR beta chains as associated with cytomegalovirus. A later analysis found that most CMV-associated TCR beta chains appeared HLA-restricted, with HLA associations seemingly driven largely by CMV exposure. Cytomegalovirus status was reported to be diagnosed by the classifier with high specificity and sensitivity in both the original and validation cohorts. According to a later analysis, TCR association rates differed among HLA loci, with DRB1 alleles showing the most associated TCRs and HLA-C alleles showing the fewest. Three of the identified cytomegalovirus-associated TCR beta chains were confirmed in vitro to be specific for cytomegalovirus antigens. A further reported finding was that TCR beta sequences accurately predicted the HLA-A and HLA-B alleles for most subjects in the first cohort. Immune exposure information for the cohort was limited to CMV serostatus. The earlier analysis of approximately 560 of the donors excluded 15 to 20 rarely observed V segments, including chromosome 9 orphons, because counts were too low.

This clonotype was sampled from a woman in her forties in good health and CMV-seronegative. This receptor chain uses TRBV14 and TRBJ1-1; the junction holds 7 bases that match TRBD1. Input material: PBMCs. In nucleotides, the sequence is TGTGCCAGCAGCCAGACAGGGCGAGTGAGAGCTTTCTTT. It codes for CASSQTGRVRAFF.